This T cell receptor (beta chain) was recovered during a study of shared clonotypes between healthy human individuals. The CDR3 covers 15 residues. With 5 bases clipped from V and 7 bases from J, the junction kept 8 bases outside the gene matches. The V gene's germline CDR1 is SGHTA and CDR2 FQGNSA. Each unsorted PBMC replicate got 300 ng genomic DNA, tens of thousands of genomes. Some clones are missing from TCRdb's copy, which holds only in-frame ones; the method was immunoSEQ multiplex PCR. The table records a few hundred thousand clones, roughly 79% of them present only once. This clone was seen a handful of times. Healthy HIV-negative adults with no recent acute infections or vaccinations were recruited as donors.

The sequenced sample consisted of PBMCs. The V call is TRBV7-2, the J call TRBJ1-6; 7 positions match TRBD1. The TCR sequence derives from a woman aged 40 to 50 in good health. Some clones in this sample may be carry-over from other donors' samples. The CDR3 DNA sequence: TGTGCCAGCAGCCGACAGGGAGGGGGAAATTCACCCCTCCACTTT. Protein product: CASSRQGGGNSPLHF.